This note documents a single TCR beta chain sequence. Its antigen is currently unknown. The germline CDR1 and CDR2 sequences are MNHEY and SVGAGI. Trimming shortened V by 4 bases and J by 7 bases, and 10 bases separated the two germline ends. This CDR3 spans 13 amino acids. This record belongs to a study of Ad26.COV2.S vaccination and SARS-CoV-2 variants. Background on the study: Dosing was one shot or two shots 56 days apart.

Study-wide results and caveats: Individuals receiving vaccine had higher spike-specific TCR breadth than placebo recipients did.

This table comes from immunoSEQ multiplex PCR, and its TCRdb copy is limited to in-frame clones, with some not included. The sample has about 420,000 clones, roughly 90% seen once. The sample's treatment: about 20 received Ad26.COV2.S at low or high dose, single or two shots; about five received placebo; per-sample allocation not given. Specimen acquisition occurred on day 63 following the initial vaccine or placebo injection. Built on an Ad26 vector, the vaccine expressed Wuhan-strain SARS-CoV-2 spike. This clonotype originated in a person aged 18 to 65 who received the Ad26.COV2.S COVID-19 vaccine or a placebo. This chain uses TRBV6-5 with TRBJ2-2; tentatively, D is TRBD2 (5 bases). The source material was peripheral blood, sampled in a trial of Ad26.COV2.S vaccine versus placebo. For the CDR3, the DNA is TGTGCCAGCAGTTCGGGGTCGGGCGGGGAGCTGTTTTTT. It specifies CASSSGSGGELFF.